Below are 24 T cell receptor beta chains sequenced from a single sample in a study of cytomegalovirus exposure and HLA in healthy donors. Researchers ran the PCR with 60 Vbeta and 13 Jbeta primers. This table comes from immunoSEQ multiplex PCR, and its TCRdb copy is limited to in-frame clones, with some not included. The sample includes about 59,000 clones, about 83% seen only once; the top ten take about 1.6%. The specimen was PBMCs. Receptors were obtained from a human donor in good health.

The chain carries TRBV19 and TRBJ2-7; 9 bases fit TRBD1. The V gene end was trimmed by 4 bases and the J gene end by 3 bases; junction bases not matched to a gene: 7. This CDR3 has 15 residues. The germline V gene has CDR1 LNHDA and CDR2 SQIVND (reference sequence). CDR3 protein: CASSTRRTGDYEQYF. CDR3 nucleotide sequence: TGTGCCAGTAGTACAAGACGGACAGGGGACTACGAGCAGTACTTC.

The chain combines TRBV15 with TRBJ2-1; D is perhaps TRBD2 (6 bases). Germline V gives CDR1 LNHNV, CDR2 YYDKDF (reference sequence). This CDR3 has 17 residues. V was cut by 0 bases and J by 6 bases, with 18 bases left in between. CDR3: CATSRDGRPVLGNEQFF. The DNA of the CDR3 is TGTGCCACCAGCAGAGATGGGAGGCCCGTTTTAGGCAATGAGCAGTTCTTC.

The chain recombines TRBV7-8 with TRBJ2-7; 10 nucleotides match TRBD1. The trim removed 5 bases at V and 2 bases at J, leaving 18 bases unmatched. Germline CDR1 and CDR2: SGHVS and FQNEAQ. This CDR3 comprises 19 residues. The CDR3 DNA reads as TGTGCCAGCAGCGGCTCGCCCGTTTCCGGGACAGGGGTCCCCTACGAGCAGTACTTC. Its translation is CASSGSPVSGTGVPYEQYF.

The chain has TRBV19 and TRBJ2-2; 8 nucleotides align to TRBD2. The CDR3 contains 15 residues. The germline gives CDR1 LNHDA, CDR2 SQIVND (reference sequence). V dropped 7 bases and J dropped 1; count of bases not matched to a gene: 5. The CDR3, as DNA: TGTGCCAGTATCGGGAGGGCCCGGAACACCGGGGAGCTGTTTTTT. Protein sequence: CASIGRARNTGELFF. The variable domain in full, with the rest retrieved from reference TRBV19 and TRBJ2-2, is DGGITQSPKYLFRKEGQNVTLSCEQNLNHDAMYWYRQDPGQGLRLIYYSQIVNDFQKGDIAEGYSVSREKKESFPLTVTSAQKNPTAFYLCASIGRARNTGELFFGEGSRLTVL.

V usage is TRBV5-1 and J usage is TRBJ2-1; 11 bases agree with TRBD2. With V trimmed by 4 bases and J by 1 base, 10 bases remained unmatched. Per germline, CDR1 SGHRS and CDR2 YFSETQ. The CDR3 is made up of 18 amino acids. The CDR3 sequence is CASSRTSGSVGSYNEQFF. CDR3 nucleotides: TGCGCCAGCAGCCGTACTAGCGGGAGTGTCGGGTCCTACAATGAGCAGTTCTTC.

V usage is TRBV28 and J usage is TRBJ2-7; TRBD1 might be the D (6 bases). CDR1 and CDR2 (germline): MDHEN, SYDVKM. The CDR3 loop spans 16 amino acids. V lost 4 bases to trimming and J lost 4 bases, with 20 bases between them. DNA of the CDR3: TGTGCCAGCAGTTACGCACTCTCAGGGGCCTCTTACGAGCAGTACTTC. This sequence encodes CASSYALSGASYEQYF.

The chain has TRBV18 and TRBJ2-7; TRBD1 agrees at 9 bases. This CDR3 contains 16 residues. V lost 0 bases and J lost 1; bases outside the gene matches: 4. Germline assignment: CDR1 KGHSH and CDR2 LQKENI. CDR3 amino acids: CASSPPSGTGSYEQYF. CDR3 bases: TGTGCCAGCTCACCACCCTCCGGGACAGGGTCCTACGAGCAGTACTTC.

CDR3 sequence reads: CSVTGTALSYNEQFF. The DNA for the CDR3 is TGCAGCGTGACGGGGACAGCCCTCTCCTACAATGAGCAGTTCTTC. This chain joins TRBV29-1 and TRBJ2-1; 7 nucleotides agree with TRBD1. The CDR3 totals 15 residues. Germline V lookup: CDR1 SQVTM, CDR2 ANQGSEA. After removal of 6 bases from V and 0 bases from J, the junction contained 8 bases not matched to a gene.

The chain has TRBV2 and TRBJ1-3; no definite D call. Germline loops: CDR1 SNHLY, CDR2 FYNNEI. The germline V and J ends were trimmed by 3 bases and 2 bases, with 8 bases remaining between them. The CDR3 spans 14 residues. The DNA for the CDR3 is TGTGCCAGCAGTGAGAGTCCGGCTGGAAACACCATATATTTT. This encodes CASSESPAGNTIYF.

This chain joins TRBV7-3 and TRBJ2-3; 8 positions match TRBD2. Germline values: CDR1 SGHTA, CDR2 FQGTGA. Trimming at V came to 2 bases and at J to 1 base, leaving 20 bases not matched to a gene. This CDR3 spans 21 amino acids. This CDR3 is CASSLQLVYGTPGGGTDTQYF. DNA of the CDR3: TGTGCCAGCAGCTTACAACTAGTGTATGGGACCCCGGGAGGGGGCACAGATACGCAGTATTTT.

Only a few counts were recorded for this clone. The chain is built from TRBV18 and TRBJ1-1; D remains unclear. Looked up from germline, CDR1 is KGHSH and CDR2 is LQKENI. This CDR3 comprises 15 residues. V was shortened by 3 bases and J by 1 base, with 12 bases between the two germline ends. The chain's CDR3 is CASSPIDGGNTEAFF. The CDR3 nucleotides read TGTGCCAGCTCACCGATTGATGGAGGGAACACTGAAGCTTTCTTT.

The chain employs TRBV7-9 and TRBJ2-3; the match to TRBD1 covers 8 bases. The CDR3 runs 16 residues. V was clipped by 4 bases and J by 0 bases; unmatched bases: 6. Germline CDR1 reads SEHNR; CDR2 reads FQNEAQ (reference sequence). This CDR3 is CASSYRQGTSTDTQYF. CDR3 sequence (DNA): TGTGCCAGCAGCTACAGACAGGGGACTAGCACAGATACGCAGTATTTT.

The chain employs TRBV29-1 and TRBJ1-2; no reliable D call. The germline V gene has CDR1 SQVTM and CDR2 ANQGSEA. The CDR3 totals 12 residues. Deletions cut 6 bases from V and 1 base from J, with 9 bases between. The CDR3 here is CSVDIFNYGYTF. The CDR3 DNA reads TGCAGCGTCGACATCTTTAACTATGGCTACACCTTC.

The chain joins TRBV10-2 to TRBJ1-2; weak D call: TRBD1 (5 bases). V dropped 3 bases and J dropped 6 bases, with 11 bases sitting between them. CDR1 is WSHSY and CDR2 is SAAADI in the germline V gene. This CDR3 contains 13 residues. The DNA of the CDR3 is TGCGCCAGCAGTGACGGGGGGGTGCATGGCTACACCTTC. Translating it yields CASSDGGVHGYTF.

This clone was picked up a small number of times. The genes are TRBV7-3 and TRBJ1-1; tentatively, D is TRBD1 (5 bases). The germline V gene encodes CDR1 SGHTA and CDR2 FQGTGA. V was cut by 2 bases and J by 4 bases, with 14 bases left in between. The CDR3 runs 15 residues. The CDR3 region is CASSLVGGSGTEAFF. The CDR3 DNA reads TGTGCCAGCAGCTTAGTCGGGGGGAGCGGCACTGAAGCTTTCTTT.

The V gene is TRBV15, the J gene TRBJ1-1; 8 bases are a match to TRBD1. V lost 0 bases and J lost 1; bases outside the gene matches: 1. This CDR3 contains 15 residues. Per the germline V gene, CDR1 is LNHNV and CDR2 is YYDKDF (reference sequence). CDR3: CATSREGTGNTEAFF. CDR3 coding DNA: TGTGCCACCAGCAGAGAAGGGACAGGGAACACTGAAGCTTTCTTT.

This clone was seen only a few times. The V gene is TRBV25-1, the J gene TRBJ2-4; possible D gene TRBD2, 6 bases. V was cut by 6 bases and J by 8 bases, with 14 bases left in between. Germline CDR1 is MGHDK and CDR2 is SYGVNS. CDR3 size: 13 residues. The CDR3 protein is CASRSGVLDIQYF. Here the CDR3 DNA reads TGTGCCAGCAGGTCGGGGGTCTTGGACATTCAGTACTTC.

This chain joins TRBV7-6 and TRBJ2-5; TRBD1 aligns across 9 bases. The CDR3 is 13 amino acids. The V segment lost 4 bases and the J segment 6 bases; nucleotides outside the gene matches: 3. Germline loops: CDR1 SGHVS, CDR2 FNYEAQ. Here the CDR3 DNA reads TGTGCCAGCAGCTGGGACAGGGACCAGACCCAGTACTTC. Its translation is CASSWDRDQTQYF.

This chain uses TRBV5-4 with TRBJ2-1; 7 nucleotides agree with TRBD2. Germline V gene lookup returns CDR1 SGHNT and CDR2 YYREEE (reference sequence). V shed 4 bases and J 9 bases; nucleotides not matched to a gene: 7. The CDR3 contains 13 residues. Here the CDR3 reads CASSLGLESEQFF. As DNA, the CDR3 is TGTGCCAGCAGCCTAGGACTAGAGAGTGAGCAGTTCTTC.

This chain uses TRBV7-9 with TRBJ2-2; 9 bases are shared with TRBD1. The CDR3 has 15 residues. V lost 5 bases, J lost 7 bases, and 8 bases stayed unmatched. CDR1 is SEHNR and CDR2 is FQNEAQ in the germline V gene (reference sequence). The CDR3 DNA follows: TGTGCCAGCAGCGAAGACAGGGGGTACATCGGGGAGCTGTTTTTT. Amino acid sequence: CASSEDRGYIGELFF.

The chain has TRBV5-1 and TRBJ1-1; a possible D gene is TRBD1 (6 bases). Germline CDR1 and CDR2: SGHRS and YFSETQ. The V and J ends lost 7 bases and 9 bases respectively, with 22 bases between them. The length of the CDR3 is 14 residues. The CDR3: CASRFTGSDPQAFF. The CDR3 DNA is TGCGCCAGCCGATTTACAGGGTCAGATCCTCAAGCTTTCTTT. Looking up the rest from reference TRBV5-1 and TRBJ1-1 gives the full variable domain: KAGVTQTPRYLIKTRGQQVTLSCSPISGHRSVSWYQQTPGQGLQFLFEYFSETQRNKGNFPGRFSGRQFSNSRSEMNVSTLELGDSALYLCASRFTGSDPQAFFGQGTRLTVV.

The rearrangement joins TRBV5-1 to TRBJ2-7; D is ambiguous. This CDR3 contains 15 residues. CDR1 is SGHRS and CDR2 is YFSETQ in the germline V gene. Trimming shortened V by 0 bases and J by 0 bases, and 10 bases separated the two germline ends. This CDR3 is CASSLESHISYEQYF. The CDR3, as DNA: TGCGCCAGCAGCTTGGAGAGCCATATCTCCTACGAGCAGTACTTC.

The rearrangement joins TRBV4-1 to TRBJ2-2; TRBD1 agrees at 7 bases. There are 18 residues in the CDR3. The V and J ends lost 0 bases and 5 bases, in that order; junction bases with no gene match: 12. Germline-derived CDR1 and CDR2 are MGHRA and YSYEKL. DNA for the CDR3: TGCGCCAGCAGCCAAGATCCGAAGGCAGGGGGATGGACCGGGGAGCTGTTTTTT. Its protein product is CASSQDPKAGGWTGELFF.

This chain's CDR3 is CASGGVGGPYNEQFF. DNA of the CDR3: TGTGCTAGTGGTGGCGTCGGGGGGCCCTACAATGAGCAGTTCTTC. V is TRBV12-5 and J is TRBJ2-1, with D possibly matching TRBD2 (7 bases). CDR3 length: 15 amino acids. Trimming removed 5 bases at V and 2 bases at J, with 13 bases between. Germline-derived CDR1 and CDR2 are LGHNT and FRNRAP.